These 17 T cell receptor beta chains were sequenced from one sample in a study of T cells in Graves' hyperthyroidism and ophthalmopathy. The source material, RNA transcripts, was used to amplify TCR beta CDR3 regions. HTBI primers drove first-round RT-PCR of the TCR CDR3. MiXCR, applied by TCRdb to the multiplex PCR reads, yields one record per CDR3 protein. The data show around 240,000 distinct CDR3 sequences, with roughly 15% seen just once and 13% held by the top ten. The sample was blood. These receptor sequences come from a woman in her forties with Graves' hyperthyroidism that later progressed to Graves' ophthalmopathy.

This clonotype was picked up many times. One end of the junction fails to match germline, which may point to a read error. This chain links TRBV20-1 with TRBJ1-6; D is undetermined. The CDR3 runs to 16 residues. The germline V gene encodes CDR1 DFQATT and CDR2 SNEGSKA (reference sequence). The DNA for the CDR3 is TGCAGTGCTAGAGATGCACGGCACTCCTATGATTCACCCCTCCACTTT. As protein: CSARDARHSYDSPLHF.

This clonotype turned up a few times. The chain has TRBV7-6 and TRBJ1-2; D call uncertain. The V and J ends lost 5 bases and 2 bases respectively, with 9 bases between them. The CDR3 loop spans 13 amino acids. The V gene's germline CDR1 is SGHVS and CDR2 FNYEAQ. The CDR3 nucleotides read TGTGCCAGCAGCGTCGGACCAAACTATGGCTACACCTTC. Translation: CASSVGPNYGYTF.

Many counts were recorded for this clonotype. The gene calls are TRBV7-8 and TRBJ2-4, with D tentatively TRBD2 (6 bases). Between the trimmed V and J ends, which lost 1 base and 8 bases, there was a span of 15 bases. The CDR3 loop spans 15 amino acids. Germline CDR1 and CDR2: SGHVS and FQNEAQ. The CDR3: CASSLGTNSGDIQYF. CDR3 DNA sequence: TGTGCCAGCAGCTTAGGGACTAACTCCGGGGACATTCAGTACTTC.

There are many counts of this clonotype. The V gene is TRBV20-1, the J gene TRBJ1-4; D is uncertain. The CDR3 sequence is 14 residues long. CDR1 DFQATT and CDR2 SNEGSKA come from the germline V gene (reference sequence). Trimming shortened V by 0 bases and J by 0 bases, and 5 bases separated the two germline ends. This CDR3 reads CSAREGPTNEKLFF. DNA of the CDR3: TGCAGTGCTAGAGAAGGACCAACTAATGAAAAACTGTTTTTT.

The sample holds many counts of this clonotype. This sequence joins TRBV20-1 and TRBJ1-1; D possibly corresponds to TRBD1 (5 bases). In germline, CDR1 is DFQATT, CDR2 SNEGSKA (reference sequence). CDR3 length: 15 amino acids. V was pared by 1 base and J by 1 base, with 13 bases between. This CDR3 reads CSARVFTGENTEAFF. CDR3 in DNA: TGCAGTGCTAGAGTCTTTACAGGAGAGAACACTGAAGCTTTCTTT.

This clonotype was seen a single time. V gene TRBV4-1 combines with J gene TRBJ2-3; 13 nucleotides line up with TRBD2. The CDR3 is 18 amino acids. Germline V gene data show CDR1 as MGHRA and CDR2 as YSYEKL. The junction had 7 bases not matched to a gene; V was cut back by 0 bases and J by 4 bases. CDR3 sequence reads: CASSQEKLAGGLPDTQYF. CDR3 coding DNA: TGCGCCAGCAGCCAAGAGAAACTAGCGGGAGGGCTCCCAGATACGCAGTATTTT.

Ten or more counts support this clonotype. CDR3 in amino acids: CASKPGQGGDTEAFF. CDR3 in DNA: TGTGCCAGCAAACCGGGACAGGGTGGGGACACTGAAGCTTTCTTT. The chain has TRBV6-1 and TRBJ1-1, with 9 bases fitting TRBD1. CDR1 MNHNS and CDR2 SASEGT come from the germline V gene. The V gene end was trimmed by 7 bases and the J gene end by 3 bases; junction bases not matched to a gene: 9. The CDR3 is 15 amino acids.

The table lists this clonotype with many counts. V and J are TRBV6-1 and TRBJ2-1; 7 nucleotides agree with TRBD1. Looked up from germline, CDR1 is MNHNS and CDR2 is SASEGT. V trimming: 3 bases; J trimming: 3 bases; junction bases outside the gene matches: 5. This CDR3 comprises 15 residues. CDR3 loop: CASSDRQGLYNEQFF. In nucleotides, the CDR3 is TGTGCCAGCAGTGATAGACAGGGTCTCTACAATGAGCAGTTCTTC.

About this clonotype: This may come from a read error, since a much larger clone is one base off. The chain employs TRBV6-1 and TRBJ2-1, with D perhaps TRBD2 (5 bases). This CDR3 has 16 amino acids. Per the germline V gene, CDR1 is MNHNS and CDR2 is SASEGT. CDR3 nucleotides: TGTGCCAGCAGTAAAGCGGAAGCGACGGGTTGGAATGAGCAGTTCTTC. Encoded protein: CASSKAEATGWNEQFF.

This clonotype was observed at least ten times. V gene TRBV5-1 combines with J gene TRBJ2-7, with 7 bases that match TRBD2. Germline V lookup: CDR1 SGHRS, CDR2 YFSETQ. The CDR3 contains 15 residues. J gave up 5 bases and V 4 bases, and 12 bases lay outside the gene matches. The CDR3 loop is CASSTSAGAVHEQYF. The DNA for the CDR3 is TGCGCCAGCAGCACCTCGGCGGGAGCAGTCCACGAGCAGTACTTC.

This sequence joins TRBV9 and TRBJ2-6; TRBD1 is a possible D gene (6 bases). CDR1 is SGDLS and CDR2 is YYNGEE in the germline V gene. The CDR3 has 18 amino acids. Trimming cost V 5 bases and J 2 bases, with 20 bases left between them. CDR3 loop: CASRGTTKNLAGANVLTF. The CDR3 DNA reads TGTGCCAGCAGGGGGACAACGAAGAATCTGGCTGGGGCCAACGTCCTGACTTTC.

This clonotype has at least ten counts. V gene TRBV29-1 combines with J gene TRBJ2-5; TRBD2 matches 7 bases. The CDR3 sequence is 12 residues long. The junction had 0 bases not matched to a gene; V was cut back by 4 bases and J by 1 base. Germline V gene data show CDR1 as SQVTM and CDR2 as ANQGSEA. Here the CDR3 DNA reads TGCAGCGTTGCGGGGGGCCAAGAGACCCAGTACTTC. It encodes CSVAGGQETQYF.

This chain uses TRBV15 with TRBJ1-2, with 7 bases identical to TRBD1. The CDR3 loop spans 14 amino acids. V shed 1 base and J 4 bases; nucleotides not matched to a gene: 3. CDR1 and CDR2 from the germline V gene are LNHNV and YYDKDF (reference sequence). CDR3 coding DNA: TGTGCCACCAGCAGAGCTGCAGGGGGCTATGGCTACACCTTC. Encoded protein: CATSRAAGGYGYTF.

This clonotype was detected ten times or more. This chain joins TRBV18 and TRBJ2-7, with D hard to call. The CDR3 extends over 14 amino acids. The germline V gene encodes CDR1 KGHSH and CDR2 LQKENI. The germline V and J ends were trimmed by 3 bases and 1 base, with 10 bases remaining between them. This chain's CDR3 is CASSPPRDSYEQYF. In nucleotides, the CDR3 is TGTGCCAGCTCACCTCCTCGCGATTCCTACGAGCAGTACTTC.

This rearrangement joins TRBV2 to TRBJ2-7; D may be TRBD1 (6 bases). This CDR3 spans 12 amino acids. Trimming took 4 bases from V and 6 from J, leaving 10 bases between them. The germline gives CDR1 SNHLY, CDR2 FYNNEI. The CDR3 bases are TGTGCCAGCAGTGGACAGGTCCCCGAGCAGTACTTC. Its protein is CASSGQVPEQYF.

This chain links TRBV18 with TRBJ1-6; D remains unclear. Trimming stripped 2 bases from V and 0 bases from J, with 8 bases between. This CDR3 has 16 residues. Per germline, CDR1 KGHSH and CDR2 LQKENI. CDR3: CASSPYGSSYNSPLHF. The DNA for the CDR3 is TGTGCCAGCTCACCATACGGAAGCTCCTATAATTCACCCCTCCACTTT.

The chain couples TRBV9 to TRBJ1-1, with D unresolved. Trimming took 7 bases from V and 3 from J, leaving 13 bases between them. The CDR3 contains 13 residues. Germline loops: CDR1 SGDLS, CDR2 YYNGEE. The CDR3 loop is CASSPGSYTEAFF. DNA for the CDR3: TGTGCCAGCTCACCTGGTTCCTACACTGAAGCTTTCTTT. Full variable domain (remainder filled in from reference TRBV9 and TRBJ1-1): DSGVTQTPKHLITATGQRVTLRCSPRSGDLSVYWYQQSLDQGLQFLIQYYNGEERAKGNILERFSAQQFPDLHSELNLSSLELGDSALYFCASSPGSYTEAFFGQGTRLTVV.